The clone carrying this TCR beta chain was found many times. This CDR3 spans 16 amino acids. J gave up 1 base and V 6 bases, and 2 bases lay outside the gene matches. CDR1 and CDR2 (germline): ENHRY, SYGVKD. TCRdb re-called the 5' RACE reads through MiXCR, storing one row per CDR3 protein. The data hold under 150,000 distinct CDR3 sequences, with 13% to 15% observed a single time. The data were obtained in a study of T cells after yellow fever vaccination. This TCR came from a man aged 18 to 30 who received the YFV17D yellow fever vaccine. The genes are TRBV10-3 and TRBJ2-6; TRBD1 agrees at 11 bases. This sample comprised CD8+ T cells sorted from PBMCs, obtained 5 days after the yellow fever booster vaccination. The CDR3: CAISGTGGSGANVLTF. CDR3 nucleotide sequence: TGTGCCATCAGCGGGACAGGGGGATCTGGGGCCAACGTCCTGACTTTC.